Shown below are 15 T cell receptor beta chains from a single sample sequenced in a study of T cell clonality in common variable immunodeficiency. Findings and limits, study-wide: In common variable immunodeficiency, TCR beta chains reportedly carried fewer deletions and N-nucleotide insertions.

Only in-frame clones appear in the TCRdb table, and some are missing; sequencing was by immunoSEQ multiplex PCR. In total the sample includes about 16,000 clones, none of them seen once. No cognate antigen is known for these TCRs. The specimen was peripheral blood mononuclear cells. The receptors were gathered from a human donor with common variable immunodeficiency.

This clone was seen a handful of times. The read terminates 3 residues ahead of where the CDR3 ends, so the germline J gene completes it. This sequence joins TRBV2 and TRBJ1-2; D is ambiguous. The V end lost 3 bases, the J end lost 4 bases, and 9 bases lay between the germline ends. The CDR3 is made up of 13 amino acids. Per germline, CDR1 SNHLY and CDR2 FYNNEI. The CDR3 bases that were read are TGTGCCAGCAGTGACAGATCAACCTATGGC. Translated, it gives CASSDRSTYG. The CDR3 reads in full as CASSDRSTYGYTF.

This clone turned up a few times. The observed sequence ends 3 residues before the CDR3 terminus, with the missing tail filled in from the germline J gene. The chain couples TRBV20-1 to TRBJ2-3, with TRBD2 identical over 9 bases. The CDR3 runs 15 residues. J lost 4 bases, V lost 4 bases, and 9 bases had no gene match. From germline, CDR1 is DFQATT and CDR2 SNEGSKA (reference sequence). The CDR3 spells CSATRLAGNPDTQYF. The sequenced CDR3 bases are TGCAGTGCTACCCGGCTAGCGGGGAACCCAGATACG.

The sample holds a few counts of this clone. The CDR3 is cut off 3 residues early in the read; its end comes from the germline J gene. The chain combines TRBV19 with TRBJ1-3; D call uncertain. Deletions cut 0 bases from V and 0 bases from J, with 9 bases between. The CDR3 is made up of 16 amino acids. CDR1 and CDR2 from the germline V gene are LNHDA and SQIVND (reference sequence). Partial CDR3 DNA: TGTGCCAGTAGTATAGACGCAGGAATCTCTGGAAACACC. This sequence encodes CASSIDAGISGNT. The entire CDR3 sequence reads CASSIDAGISGNTIYF.

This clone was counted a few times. This chain's CDR3 is CASSPNRNEKLFF. CDR3 DNA, as far as it was read: TGTGCCAGTAGTCCAAACAGGAATGAAAAA. The rearrangement uses TRBV19 and TRBJ1-4; TRBD1 is a possible D gene (5 bases). The read gets to within 3 residues of the CDR3 end, and the germline J gene fills in the rest. Germline V gives CDR1 LNHDA, CDR2 SQIVND (reference sequence). The CDR3 runs 13 residues. The ends were cut back, 5 bases at V and 5 bases at J, with 9 bases in the middle.

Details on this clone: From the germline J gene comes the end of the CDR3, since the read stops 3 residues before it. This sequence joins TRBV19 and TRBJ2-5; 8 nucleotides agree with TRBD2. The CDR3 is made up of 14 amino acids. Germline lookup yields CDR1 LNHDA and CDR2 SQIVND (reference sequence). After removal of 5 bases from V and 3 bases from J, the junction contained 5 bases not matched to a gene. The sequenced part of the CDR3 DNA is TGTGCCAGTAGTCCCCCGGGGGGGGAAGAGACC. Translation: CASSPPGGEET. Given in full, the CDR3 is CASSPPGGEETQYF.

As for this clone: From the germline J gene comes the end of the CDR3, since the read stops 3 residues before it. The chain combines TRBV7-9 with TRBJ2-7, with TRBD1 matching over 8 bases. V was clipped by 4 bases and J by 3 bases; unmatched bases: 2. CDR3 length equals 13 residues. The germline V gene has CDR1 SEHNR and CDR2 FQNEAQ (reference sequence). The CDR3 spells CASSSGTGYEQYF. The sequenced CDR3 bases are TGTGCCAGCAGCTCCGGGACAGGCTACGAG.

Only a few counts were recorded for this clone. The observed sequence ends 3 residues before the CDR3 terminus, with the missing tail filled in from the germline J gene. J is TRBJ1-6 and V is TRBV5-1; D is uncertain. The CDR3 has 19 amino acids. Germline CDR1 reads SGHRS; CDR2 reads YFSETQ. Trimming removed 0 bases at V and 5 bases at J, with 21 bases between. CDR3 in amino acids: CASSLGSRTKRLDNSPLHF. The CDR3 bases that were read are TGCGCCAGCAGCTTGGGATCTCGGACTAAAAGATTGGATAATTCACCC.

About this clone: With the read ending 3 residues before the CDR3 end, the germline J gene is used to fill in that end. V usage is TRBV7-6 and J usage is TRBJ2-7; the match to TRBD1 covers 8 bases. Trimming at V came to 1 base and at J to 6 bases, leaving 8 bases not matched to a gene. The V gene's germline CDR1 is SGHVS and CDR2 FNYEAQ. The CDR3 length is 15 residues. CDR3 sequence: CASSLVDRGRVEQYF. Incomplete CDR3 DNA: TGTGCCAGCAGCTTAGTCGACAGGGGCCGGGTCGAG. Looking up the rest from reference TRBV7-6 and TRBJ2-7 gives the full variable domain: GAGVSQSPRYKVTKRGQDVALRCDPISGHVSLYWYRQALGQGPEFLTYFNYEAQQDKSGLPNDRFSAERPEGSISTLTIQRTEQRDSAMYRCASSLVDRGRVEQYFGPGTRLTVT.

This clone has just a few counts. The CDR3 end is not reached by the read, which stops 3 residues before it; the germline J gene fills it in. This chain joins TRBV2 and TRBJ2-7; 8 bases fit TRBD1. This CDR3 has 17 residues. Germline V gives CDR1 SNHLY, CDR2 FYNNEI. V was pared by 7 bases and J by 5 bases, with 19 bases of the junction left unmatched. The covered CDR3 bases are TGTGCCAGCAAGAGAAGATTCGCAGGGGGCGATCGGGACGAG. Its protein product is CASKRRFAGGDRDE. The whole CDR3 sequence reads CASKRRFAGGDRDEQYF. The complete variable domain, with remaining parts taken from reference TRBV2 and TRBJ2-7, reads EPEVTQTPSHQVTQMGQEVILRCVPISNHLYFYWYRQILGQKVEFLVSFYNNEISEKSEIFDDQFSVERPDGSNFTLKIRSTKLEDSAMYFCASKRRFAGGDRDEQYFGPGTRLTVT.

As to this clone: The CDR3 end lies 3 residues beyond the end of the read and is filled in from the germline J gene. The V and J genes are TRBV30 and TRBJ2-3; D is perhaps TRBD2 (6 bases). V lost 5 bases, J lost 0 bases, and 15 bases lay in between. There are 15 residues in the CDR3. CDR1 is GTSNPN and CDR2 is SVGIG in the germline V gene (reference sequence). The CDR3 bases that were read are TGTGCCTGGGAAGGACTGGGGGGTAGCACAGATACG. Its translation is CAWEGLGGSTDT. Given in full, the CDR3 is CAWEGLGGSTDTQYF.

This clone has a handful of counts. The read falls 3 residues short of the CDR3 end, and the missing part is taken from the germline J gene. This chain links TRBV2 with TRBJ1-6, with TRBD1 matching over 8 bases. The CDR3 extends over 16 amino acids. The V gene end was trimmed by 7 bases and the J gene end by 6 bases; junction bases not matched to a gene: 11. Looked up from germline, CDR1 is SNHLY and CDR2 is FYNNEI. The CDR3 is CASIPDRVTPNSPLHF. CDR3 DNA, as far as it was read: TGTGCCAGCATTCCGGACAGGGTAACTCCTAATTCACCC.

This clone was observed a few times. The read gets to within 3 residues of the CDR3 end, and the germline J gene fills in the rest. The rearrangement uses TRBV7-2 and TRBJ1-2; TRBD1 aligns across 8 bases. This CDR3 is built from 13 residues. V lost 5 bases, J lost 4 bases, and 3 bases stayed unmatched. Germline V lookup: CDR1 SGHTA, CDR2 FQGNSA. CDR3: CASSPDRGYGYTF. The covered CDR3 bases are TGTGCCAGCAGCCCAGACAGGGGCTATGGC.

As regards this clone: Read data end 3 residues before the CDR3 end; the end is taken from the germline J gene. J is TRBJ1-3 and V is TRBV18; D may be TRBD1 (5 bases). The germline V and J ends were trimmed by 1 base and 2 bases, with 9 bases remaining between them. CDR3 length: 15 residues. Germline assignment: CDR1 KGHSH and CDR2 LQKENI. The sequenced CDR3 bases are TGTGCCAGCTCACCACTGACAGTGGCTGGAAACACC. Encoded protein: CASSPLTVAGNT. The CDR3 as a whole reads CASSPLTVAGNTIYF.

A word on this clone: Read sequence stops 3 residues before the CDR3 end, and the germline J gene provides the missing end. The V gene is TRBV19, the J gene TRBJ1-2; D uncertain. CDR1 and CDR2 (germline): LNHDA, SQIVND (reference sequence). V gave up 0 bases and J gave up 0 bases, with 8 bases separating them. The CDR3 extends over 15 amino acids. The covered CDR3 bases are TGTGCCAGTAGTATAGATGGCAGGACTAACTATGGC. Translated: CASSIDGRTNYG. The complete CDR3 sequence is CASSIDGRTNYGYTF. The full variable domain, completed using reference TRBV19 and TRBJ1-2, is DGGITQSPKYLFRKEGQNVTLSCEQNLNHDAMYWYRQDPGQGLRLIYYSQIVNDFQKGDIAEGYSVSREKKESFPLTVTSAQKNPTAFYLCASSIDGRTNYGYTFGSGTRLTVV.

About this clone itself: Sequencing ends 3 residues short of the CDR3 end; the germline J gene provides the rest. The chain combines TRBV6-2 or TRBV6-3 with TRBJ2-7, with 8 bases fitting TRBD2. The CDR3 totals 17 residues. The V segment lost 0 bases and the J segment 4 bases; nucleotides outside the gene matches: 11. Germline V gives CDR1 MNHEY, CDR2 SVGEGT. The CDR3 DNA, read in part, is TGTGCCAGCAGTTACTCGACCCCCGCGGGGGGATTGTACGAG. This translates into CASSYSTPAGGLYE. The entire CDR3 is CASSYSTPAGGLYEQYF.